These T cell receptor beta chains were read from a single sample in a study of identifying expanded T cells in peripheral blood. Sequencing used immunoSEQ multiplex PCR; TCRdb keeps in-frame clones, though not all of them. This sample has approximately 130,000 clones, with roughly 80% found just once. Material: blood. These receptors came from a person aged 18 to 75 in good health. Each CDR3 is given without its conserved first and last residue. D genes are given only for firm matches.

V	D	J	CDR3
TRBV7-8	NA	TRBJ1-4	ASSRREGEKLF
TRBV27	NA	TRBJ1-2	ASRQAPYGYT
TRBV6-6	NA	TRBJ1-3	ASSPSRVNGNTIY
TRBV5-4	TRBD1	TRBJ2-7	ASSLAGQGDPYEQY
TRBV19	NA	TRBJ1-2	ASSNSGWAGYT
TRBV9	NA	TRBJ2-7	ASSAGGEGGVEQY
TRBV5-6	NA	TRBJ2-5	ASSLAQPGETQY
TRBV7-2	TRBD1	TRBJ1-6	ASSPPDRARNSPLH
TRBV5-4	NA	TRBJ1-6	ASSQGSLNSPLH
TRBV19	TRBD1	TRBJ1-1	ASLKPGGPEAF
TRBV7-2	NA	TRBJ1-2	ASSLPIRVYGYT
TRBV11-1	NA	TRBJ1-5	ASSPQAGVGQPQH
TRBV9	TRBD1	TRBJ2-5	ASSASGTEETQY
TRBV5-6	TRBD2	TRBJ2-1	ASSLVAGVDEQF
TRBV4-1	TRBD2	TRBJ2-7	ASSQDVEAGSSYEQY
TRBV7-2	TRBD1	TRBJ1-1	ASWRQGTTEAF
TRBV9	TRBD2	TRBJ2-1	ASSVGGTYNEQF
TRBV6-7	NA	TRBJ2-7	ASSYSPRRSREEQY